These 25 T cell receptor beta chains came from one sample sequenced in a study of cytomegalovirus exposure and HLA in healthy donors. With 60 Vbeta and 13 Jbeta primers, the PCR was carried out. Clones were read by immunoSEQ multiplex PCR, and TCRdb kept only the in-frame ones, dropping some. The sample lists some 130,000 clones, about 80% occurring once. The source material was PBMCs. The receptor source for this set is a man in his fifties or sixties in good health and CMV-seronegative.

This clone was detected a few times. The chain carries TRBV7-6 and TRBJ1-2, with D tentatively TRBD1 (5 bases). The CDR3 has 14 amino acids. V was shortened by 5 bases and J by 8 bases, with 18 bases between the two germline ends. Germline V lookup: CDR1 SGHVS, CDR2 FNYEAQ. The CDR3 sequence: CASSSDRDAGGYTF. As DNA, the CDR3 is TGTGCCAGCAGCAGCGACCGGGACGCGGGAGGCTACACCTTC.

The chain is built from TRBV29-1 and TRBJ2-7, with TRBD1 matching over 9 bases. The CDR3 contains 14 residues. Germline V gene sequence: CDR1 SQVTM, CDR2 ANQGSEA. V lost 6 bases to trimming and J lost 0 bases; unmatched junction nucleotides: 6. CDR3 nucleotides: TGCAGCGTGACCCGGGACAGGGACTCCTACGAGCAGTACTTC. This gives the protein CSVTRDRDSYEQYF.

The CDR3, as DNA: TGTGCCAGTAGTACGCACTCGGGACAGTTTCAAGGAAAACTGTTTTTT. Its protein is CASSTHSGQFQGKLFF. The rearrangement links TRBV19 to TRBJ1-4; 7 nucleotides match TRBD1. Germline V lookup: CDR1 LNHDA, CDR2 SQIVND (reference sequence). CDR3 length: 16 residues. J gave up 10 bases and V 4 bases, and 15 bases lay outside the gene matches.

This clone was seen a handful of times. The chain's CDR3 is CASSLRLVGLGGQYF. Here the CDR3 DNA reads TGTGCCAGCAGTCTGAGGCTGGTGGGGTTGGGGGGGCAGTACTTC. This rearrangement joins TRBV27 to TRBJ2-7, with D possibly matching TRBD2 (6 bases). The V and J ends lost 5 bases and 9 bases respectively, with 23 bases between them. Germline values: CDR1 MNHEY, CDR2 SMNVEV (reference sequence). This CDR3 is built from 15 residues.

This clone was found a few times. The chain has TRBV4-1 and TRBJ2-3, with D uncertain. This CDR3 comprises 16 residues. Germline V lookup: CDR1 MGHRA, CDR2 YSYEKL. V lost 1 base and J lost 2, with 13 bases in between. The DNA for the CDR3 is TGCGCCAGCAGCCAAGCTAATCTAATCGCCACAGATACGCAGTATTTT. As protein: CASSQANLIATDTQYF.

The rearrangement uses TRBV6-5 and TRBJ2-1; a possible D gene is TRBD2 (6 bases). The CDR3 is 13 residues long. In germline, CDR1 is MNHEY, CDR2 SVGAGI. V was pared by 8 bases and J by 5 bases, with 13 bases between. The CDR3 reads CASRLVHNNEQFF. The DNA of the CDR3 is TGTGCCAGCCGACTAGTCCATAACAATGAGCAGTTCTTC.

The chain has TRBV30 and TRBJ1-6, with 7 nucleotides matching TRBD1. The ends lost 8 bases at V and 6 bases at J; junction bases unmatched: 7. The CDR3 length is 13 residues. Germline values: CDR1 GTSNPN, CDR2 SVGIG (reference sequence). CDR3 DNA sequence: TGTGCCACTAGGGACAGCAGTAATTCACCCCTCCACTTT. It yields the protein CATRDSSNSPLHF.

In this sample, this clone turned up a few times. This chain uses TRBV10-3 with TRBJ2-3; 8 bases match TRBD2. Germline V CDR1 and CDR2: ENHRY, SYGVKD. V lost 8 bases to trimming and J lost 3 bases; unmatched junction nucleotides: 4. CDR3 length: 13 amino acids. The CDR3 protein is CAISREVTDTQYF. CDR3 coding DNA: TGTGCCATCTCGCGGGAGGTGACAGATACGCAGTATTTT.

V is TRBV28 and J is TRBJ2-1; 8 positions agree with TRBD2. With 2 bases clipped from V and 9 bases from J, the junction kept 6 bases outside the gene matches. This CDR3 has 14 residues. In germline, CDR1 is MDHEN, CDR2 SYDVKM. Here the CDR3 reads CASSLPSGRSEQFF. In nucleotides, the CDR3 is TGTGCCAGCAGTTTACCGAGCGGGAGAAGTGAGCAGTTCTTC.

The chain joins TRBV27 to TRBJ2-7, with 7 nucleotides matching TRBD1. Germline V gene data show CDR1 as MNHEY and CDR2 as SMNVEV (reference sequence). Trimming took 5 bases from V and 0 from J; bases not matched to a gene: 4. The CDR3 has 14 residues. The CDR3 is CASSAGGNSYEQYF. CDR3 DNA: TGTGCCAGCAGTGCAGGGGGAAACTCCTACGAGCAGTACTTC.

The J gene is TRBJ2-2, the V gene TRBV28; TRBD1 matches 7 bases. Germline CDR1 MDHEN, CDR2 SYDVKM. The CDR3 contains 15 residues. V lost 4 bases to trimming and J lost 5 bases; unmatched junction nucleotides: 7. The DNA of the CDR3 is TGTGCCAGCAGTTCTCTTGTACAGGGGACCGGGGAGCTGTTTTTT. It codes for CASSSLVQGTGELFF.

J is TRBJ2-3 and V is TRBV18, with 7 bases that match TRBD1. The trim removed 4 bases at V and 3 bases at J, leaving 7 bases unmatched. The CDR3 is 15 residues long. The germline CDR1 and CDR2 sequences are KGHSH and LQKENI. The CDR3 sequence: CASSLGTDTTDTQYF. The CDR3 region has the DNA TGTGCCAGCTCACTCGGGACAGACACAACAGATACGCAGTATTTT.

The J gene is TRBJ2-1, the V gene TRBV4-1; 10 bases are a match to TRBD2. This CDR3 spans 17 amino acids. Germline assignment: CDR1 MGHRA and CDR2 YSYEKL. Unmatched junction bases numbered 9, after V lost 1 base and J lost 6 bases. The CDR3 nucleotides are TGCGCCAGCAGCCAAGGTCTAGCGGGAGTTGTGGCCAATGAGCAGTTCTTC. It encodes CASSQGLAGVVANEQFF.

The chain carries TRBV11-2 and TRBJ2-5; D is unclear. Trimming cost V 4 bases and J 0 bases, with 6 bases left between them. Per the germline V gene, CDR1 is SGHAT and CDR2 is FQNNGV. The CDR3 loop spans 13 amino acids. The DNA of the CDR3 is TGTGCCAGCAGCTATGTCTACCAAGAGACCCAGTACTTC. Translating it yields CASSYVYQETQYF.

V is TRBV11-2 and J is TRBJ2-5; TRBD1 might be the D (6 bases). Germline V lookup: CDR1 SGHAT, CDR2 FQNNGV. The ends were cut back, 5 bases at V and 2 bases at J, with 18 bases in the middle. The CDR3 is made up of 16 amino acids. CDR3 sequence (DNA): TGTGCCAGCAGCCCAAACAGAGGACAGTTGCAAGAGACCCAGTACTTC. This codes for CASSPNRGQLQETQYF.

As regards this clone: Other DNA sequences in the sample encode the same CDR3. The chain uses TRBV18 and TRBJ1-2; D might be TRBD1 (6 bases). This CDR3 is built from 13 residues. Germline CDR1 is KGHSH and CDR2 is LQKENI. Trimming took off 2 bases at V and 8 bases at J, with 12 bases between the two ends. The CDR3 nucleotides read TGTGCCAGCTCACCAAGACCAGGGGACGGCTACACCTTC. It is translated as CASSPRPGDGYTF.

V and J are TRBV6-1 and TRBJ2-1, with TRBD1 as a possible D gene (7 bases). Deletions cut 6 bases from V and 0 bases from J, with 12 bases between. The germline V gene has CDR1 MNHNS and CDR2 SASEGT. CDR3 length: 15 residues. The CDR3 sequence is CASRGQTSSYNEQFF. The DNA of the CDR3 is TGTGCCAGCAGGGGACAGACTAGCTCCTACAATGAGCAGTTCTTC.

The genes are TRBV6-6 and TRBJ1-5, with D hard to call. The CDR3 has 13 amino acids. Trimming removed 10 bases from V and 0 bases from J, with 10 bases in between. CDR1 and CDR2 (germline): MNHNY, SVGAGI (reference sequence). The DNA of the CDR3 is TGTGCCACGGCGGGGAATAGCAATCAGCCCCAGCATTTT. It translates to CATAGNSNQPQHF.

This clone was seen only once. The rearrangement links TRBV11-2 to TRBJ2-1; TRBD1 aligns across 7 bases. The CDR3 sequence is 13 residues long. Germline V gives CDR1 SGHAT, CDR2 FQNNGV. With V trimmed by 9 bases and J by 6 bases, 8 bases remained unmatched. The CDR3 spells CASSLGTANEQFF. The CDR3 coding sequence is TGTGCCAGTTCACTAGGGACAGCCAATGAGCAGTTCTTC.

This clone has only a few counts. The chain links TRBV28 to TRBJ1-2; 8 bases fit TRBD1. CDR1 is MDHEN, CDR2 SYDVKM, per germline. The CDR3 loop spans 13 amino acids. The V segment lost 8 bases and the J segment 5 bases; nucleotides outside the gene matches: 7. The CDR3 region has the DNA TGTGCCAGCCAACCAGGGGGCGGGTATGGCTACACCTTC. This translates into CASQPGGGYGYTF.

The chain recombines TRBV28 with TRBJ2-1; maybe TRBD2 (6 bases). The CDR3 spans 15 residues. Deletions cut 2 bases from V and 0 bases from J, with 8 bases between. Germline V CDR1 and CDR2: MDHEN, SYDVKM. CDR3 in amino acids: CASSLASVSYNEQFF. The CDR3 DNA follows: TGTGCCAGCAGTTTAGCTAGCGTCTCCTACAATGAGCAGTTCTTC.

V gene TRBV15 combines with J gene TRBJ2-2; D is perhaps TRBD1 (6 bases). Looked up from germline, CDR1 is LNHNV and CDR2 is YYDKDF (reference sequence). The ends were cut back, 0 bases at V and 6 bases at J, with 14 bases in the middle. The CDR3 extends over 16 amino acids. The CDR3 bases are TGTGCCACCAGCAGAGATCCAGGGGCTGGGGCCGGGGAGCTGTTTTTT. This gives the protein CATSRDPGAGAGELFF.

In its sample, this clone was seen once. The CDR3 loop is CASSQWAVETQYF. Written as DNA, the CDR3 is TGTGCCAGCAGCCAGTGGGCCGTGGAGACCCAGTACTTC. The chain joins TRBV5-4 to TRBJ2-5, with D uncertain. The CDR3 is 13 residues long. Germline assignment: CDR1 SGHNT and CDR2 YYREEE (reference sequence). Trimming pared 4 bases from V and 5 bases from J, leaving 12 bases between.

The chain recombines TRBV28 with TRBJ2-7; a possible D gene is TRBD2 (6 bases). The CDR3 runs to 13 residues. Germline lookup yields CDR1 MDHEN and CDR2 SYDVKM. V shed 6 bases and J shed 9 bases, with 18 bases lying between them. CDR3 in amino acids: CASSPSKGRGQYF. In nucleotides, the CDR3 is TGTGCCAGCAGCCCCTCTAAAGGGCGGGGGCAGTACTTC.

This chain joins TRBV19 and TRBJ1-1; D ambiguous. CDR1 and CDR2 (germline): LNHDA, SQIVND (reference sequence). The V and J ends lost 7 bases and 5 bases respectively, with 17 bases between them. The CDR3 contains 14 residues. The CDR3 is CASTPERRGTEAFF. The CDR3 DNA reads as TGTGCCAGTACCCCGGAGAGGCGGGGAACTGAAGCTTTCTTT.